This T cell receptor (beta chain) was recovered during a study of beta chain features in type 1 diabetes. Study-wide results and limits: VDJ junctions from type 1 diabetes patients carried fewer insertions and larger deletions. Significant though moderate, a shortening of TCRB CDR3s appeared in all four CD4+ subsets of Type 1 diabetes patients. Whether HLA type influences TCRB rearrangement remained unresolved here.

Ten or more counts support this clone. Its specificity is not known. Trimming took 4 bases from V and 6 from J, leaving 6 bases between them. The CDR3 is made up of 11 amino acids. The V gene's germline CDR1 is SGHVS and CDR2 FNYEAQ. What was sequenced were expressed TCRB transcripts, since all of the isolated RNA had been reverse transcribed. Only in-frame clones appear in the TCRdb table, and some are missing; sequencing was by immunoSEQ multiplex PCR. The sample shows 100,000 to 150,000 clones, roughly a sixth of them seen only once. Every donor provided one heparinised blood draw, which averaged approximately 100 mL.

The sequencing sample was made of central memory CD4+ T cells from blood. The gene calls are TRBV7-6 and TRBJ2-5; the D is unclear. This clonotype originated in a young man with type 1 diabetes. The CDR3 reads CASSYGKTQYF. The DNA of the CDR3 is TGTGCCAGCAGCTATGGAAAGACCCAGTACTTC.